Below, 24 T cell receptor beta chains from the same sample are listed, as sequenced in a study of blood T cell repertoires in COVID-19. Profiling relied on immunoSEQ multiplex PCR, and the TCRdb table lists in-frame clones only, not all of them. Among some 240,000 clones listed, almost 85% were seen once. Specimen: peripheral blood. The origin of the receptors is a woman in her 70s with COVID-19, enrolled during active disease.

CDR3 bases: TGTGCCAGCAGCAAACCCCTGTTGAGGTTCCTCGCCAAACACTACGAGCAGTACTTC. Protein sequence: CASSKPLLRFLAKHYEQYF. The chain links TRBV21-1 to TRBJ2-7; the D call TRBD2 from the table was never checked on the DNA. TRBV21-1 is a pseudogene segment. The CDR3 has 19 residues.

The genes are TRBV18 and TRBJ2-6, with TRBD1 matching 8 bases. The CDR3 is 17 residues long. V trimming: 3 bases; J trimming: 1 base; junction bases outside the gene matches: 5. Germline V gene sequence: CDR1 KGHSH, CDR2 LQKENI. The CDR3 DNA reads as TGTGCCAGCTCACCGTCAGGGGGCACATCTGGGGCCAACGTCCTGACTTTC. Translated, it gives CASSPSGGTSGANVLTF.

V usage is TRBV19 and J usage is TRBJ1-2; D gene unclear. Germline CDR1 LNHDA, CDR2 SQIVND (reference sequence). V shed 3 bases and J shed 0 bases, with 11 bases lying between them. This CDR3 spans 15 amino acids. Written as DNA, the CDR3 is TGTGCCAGTAGTATGCGACATCTTTCTAACTATGGCTACACCTTC. This gives the protein CASSMRHLSNYGYTF.

CDR3: CASSHTYEQYF. Here the CDR3 DNA reads TGTGCCAGCAGTCACACCTACGAGCAGTACTTC. This sequence joins TRBV6-2 or TRBV6-3 and TRBJ2-7; D remains unclear. The V end lost 5 bases, the J end lost 2 bases, and 4 bases lay between the germline ends. Germline V gene data show CDR1 as MNHEY and CDR2 as SVGEGT. This CDR3 has 11 amino acids.

This sequence joins TRBV27 and TRBJ2-7; TRBD1 aligns across 8 bases. The ends lost 4 bases at V and 7 bases at J; junction bases unmatched: 15. From germline, CDR1 is MNHEY and CDR2 SMNVEV (reference sequence). The CDR3 covers 16 residues. Here the CDR3 reads CASSSPGQANVREQYF. CDR3 nucleotides: TGTGCCAGCAGTTCGCCGGGACAGGCTAACGTAAGGGAGCAGTACTTC.

The chain joins TRBV19 to TRBJ2-7; D not certain. Trimming took off 4 bases at V and 6 bases at J, with 22 bases between the two ends. The CDR3 runs 16 residues. Germline CDR1 and CDR2: LNHDA and SQIVND (reference sequence). This CDR3 reads CASSNGRLESFGEQYF. CDR3 in DNA: TGTGCCAGTAGTAACGGCAGACTTGAATCTTTCGGCGAGCAGTACTTC.

The chain employs TRBV4-3 and TRBJ1-6; 7 bases are shared with TRBD1. Trimming removed 4 bases from V and 3 bases from J; junction bases left unmatched: 3. Germline CDR1 LGHNA, CDR2 YSLEER. The length of the CDR3 is 15 residues. CDR3 sequence: CASSPGDSYNSPLHF. CDR3 nucleotide sequence: TGCGCCAGCAGCCCCGGGGACAGCTATAATTCACCCCTCCACTTT.

The chain joins TRBV15 to TRBJ1-3; the D gene is possibly TRBD1 (5 bases). Looked up from germline, CDR1 is LNHNV and CDR2 is YYDKDF (reference sequence). The CDR3 spans 14 residues. V was pared by 4 bases and J by 2 bases, with 9 bases between. This chain's CDR3 is CATSIGATGNTIYF. CDR3 sequence (DNA): TGTGCCACCAGCATTGGGGCGACTGGAAACACCATATATTTT.

CDR3 nucleotides: TGTGCTAGTTTATATGCCGGGACAGGGCTTGATAGCAATCAGCCCCAGCATTTT. Protein sequence: CASLYAGTGLDSNQPQHF. This chain joins TRBV12-5 and TRBJ1-5; 9 bases line up with TRBD1. The trim removed 8 bases at V and 0 bases at J, leaving 14 bases unmatched. The CDR3 has 18 residues. Germline-derived CDR1 and CDR2 are LGHNT and FRNRAP.

This clone appeared a few times. V gene TRBV7-2 combines with J gene TRBJ2-2; TRBD1 might be the D (6 bases). Germline-derived CDR1 and CDR2 are SGHTA and FQGNSA. V was cut by 5 bases and J by 2 bases, with 15 bases left in between. CDR3 length: 16 residues. DNA for the CDR3: TGTGCCAGCAGCACCGGGACAAATAAAAACACCGGGGAGCTGTTTTTT. Its translation: CASSTGTNKNTGELFF.

The gene calls are TRBV15 and TRBJ1-4, with D possibly TRBD1 on 5 matching bases. The CDR3 covers 13 residues. Trimming took off 2 bases at V and 8 bases at J, with 9 bases between the two ends. CDR1 and CDR2 from the germline V gene are LNHNV and YYDKDF (reference sequence). The CDR3, as DNA: TGTGCCACCAGCAGAAGGGGAATCGAAAAACTGTTTTTT. It specifies CATSRRGIEKLFF.

V gene TRBV4-2 combines with J gene TRBJ1-4; TRBD1 might be the D (6 bases). This CDR3 contains 14 residues. The V end lost 4 bases, the J end lost 5 bases, and 11 bases lay between the germline ends. CDR1 LGHNA and CDR2 YNFKEQ come from the germline V gene. The CDR3 loop is CASSPGRGNEKLFF. CDR3 in DNA: TGTGCCAGCAGCCCCGGGAGGGGGAATGAAAAACTGTTTTTT.

Details on this clone: One junction end does not reproduce the germline sequence, and a read error may be involved. The gene calls are TRBV7-7 and TRBJ2-2; TRBD2 matches 10 bases. Germline V gene data show CDR1 as SSHAT and CDR2 as FNYEAQ (reference sequence). The CDR3 runs to 17 residues. The CDR3 coding sequence is TGTGCTAGCAGCTCTGAGCTGGCTAGCGGGGGCCACCGGGAGCTGTTTTTT. Translation: CASSSELASGGHRELFF.

This clone is a singleton in its sample. The chain uses TRBV7-3 and TRBJ2-5, with D tentatively TRBD2 (5 bases). V dropped 0 bases and J dropped 5 bases, with 7 bases sitting between them. Germline-derived CDR1 and CDR2 are SGHTA and FQGTGA. The CDR3 runs 13 residues. In DNA form, the CDR3 reads TGTGCCAGCAGCTTAACGAGCGGTGAGACCCAGTACTTC. This gives the protein CASSLTSGETQYF.

The chain joins TRBV4-1 to TRBJ1-2, with TRBD1 identical over 8 bases. V lost 0 bases, J lost 0 bases, and 9 bases stayed unmatched. The CDR3 is 18 amino acids. In germline, CDR1 is MGHRA, CDR2 YSYEKL. The CDR3 loop reads CASSQDDPGQGPNYGYTF. The CDR3 DNA reads TGCGCCAGCAGCCAAGATGACCCCGGACAGGGACCTAACTATGGCTACACCTTC.

J is TRBJ1-2 and V is TRBV29-1; 11 positions match TRBD1. Germline assignment: CDR1 SQVTM and CDR2 ANQGSEA. This CDR3 has 14 residues. V was pared by 1 base and J by 5 bases, with 3 bases of the junction left unmatched. The CDR3 DNA sequence: TGCAGCGTTGAAGGGACAGGGGGCTTTTATGGCTACACCTTC. Protein: CSVEGTGGFYGYTF. Full variable domain (missing parts from reference TRBV29-1 and TRBJ1-2): SAVISQKPSRDICQRGTSLTIQCQVDSQVTMMFWYRQQPGQSLTLIATANQGSEATYESGFVIDKFPISRPNLTFSTLTVSNMSPEDSSIYLCSVEGTGGFYGYTFGSGTRLTVV.

The V and J genes are TRBV6-5 and TRBJ1-6, with D uncertain. CDR1 and CDR2 (germline): MNHEY, SVGAGI. V gave up 2 bases and J gave up 6 bases, with 14 bases separating them. The CDR3 runs to 16 residues. The CDR3, as DNA: TGTGCCAGCAGTTACAACCCCAGGCTGGGTAATTCACCCCTCCACTTT. Encoded protein: CASSYNPRLGNSPLHF.

The J gene is TRBJ2-6, the V gene TRBV11-2, with TRBD2 identical over 9 bases. With V trimmed by 1 base and J by 4 bases, 2 bases remained unmatched. The CDR3 spans 16 residues. Germline V gene sequence: CDR1 SGHAT, CDR2 FQNNGV. Written as DNA, the CDR3 is TGTGCCAGCAGCTTAGGCGGGAGGGCCGGGGCCAACGTCCTGACTTTC. Translating it yields CASSLGGRAGANVLTF.

The genes are TRBV5-6 and TRBJ1-5; TRBD1 aligns across 10 bases. V lost 0 bases to trimming and J lost 6 bases; unmatched junction nucleotides: 6. Germline V gene sequence: CDR1 SGHDT, CDR2 YYEEEE. The CDR3 is made up of 16 amino acids. CDR3 nucleotide sequence: TGTGCCAGCAGCTTGGCAGGGACAGGGGTAGGTCAGCCCCAGCATTTT. Encoded protein: CASSLAGTGVGQPQHF.

This clone was seen only a few times. The chain recombines TRBV3-1 (or the pseudogene TRBV3-2) with TRBJ1-3; 9 positions match TRBD1. Looked up from germline, CDR1 is LGHDT and CDR2 is YNNKEL (reference sequence). The CDR3 is 16 residues long. The ends lost 3 bases at V and 3 bases at J; junction bases unmatched: 6. In DNA form, the CDR3 reads TGTGCCAGCAGCCAGAACAGGGGGCGCGGTGGAAACACCATATATTTT. Its translation is CASSQNRGRGGNTIYF.

The V call is TRBV19, the J call TRBJ1-2, with no clear D. Germline V gives CDR1 LNHDA, CDR2 SQIVND (reference sequence). The V end was cut by 7 bases, the J end by 8 bases, with 17 bases between. The CDR3 extends over 13 amino acids. CDR3 nucleotides: TGTGCCAGTAAAACCGCCCCGAGCGAGGGCTACACCTTC. It codes for CASKTAPSEGYTF.

The V gene is TRBV2, the J gene TRBJ1-5; no definite D call. This CDR3 has 14 residues. CDR1 is SNHLY and CDR2 is FYNNEI in the germline V gene. V was clipped by 4 bases and J by 4 bases, with 11 bases between them. CDR3 DNA: TGTGCCAGCAGTGGTCTGGCAGGAAATCAGCCCCAGCATTTT. The encoded protein is CASSGLAGNQPQHF.

V usage is TRBV7-2 and J usage is TRBJ1-1, with TRBD1 as a possible D gene (6 bases). Trimming left V 1 base short and J 11 bases short, with 14 bases between. Germline V CDR1 and CDR2: SGHTA, FQGNSA. This CDR3 comprises 13 residues. The CDR3 nucleotides are TGTGCCAGCAGCTTAGGGGACGTCCAGGGGGCTTTCTTT. It encodes CASSLGDVQGAFF.

V is TRBV19 and J is TRBJ1-2; the D is unclear. Trimming left V 3 bases short and J 0 bases short, with 8 bases between. The germline gives CDR1 LNHDA, CDR2 SQIVND (reference sequence). The CDR3 contains 14 residues. CDR3 DNA sequence: TGTGCCAGTAGTATGAAGTTAGCTAACTATGGCTACACCTTC. Protein product: CASSMKLANYGYTF.